This TCR beta chain was captured by sequencing in a study of response to subunit inactivated influenza vaccine. The study's findings and limits: Authors suggested seasonal influenza vaccinations each recruit few new T cells.

Germline values: CDR1 LNHNV, CDR2 YYDKDF (reference sequence). The CDR3 has 13 amino acids. V lost 0 bases, J lost 6 bases, and 9 bases lay in between. About this clonotype: What it binds is unknown.

TCRdb redid the calling of the RT-PCR reads with MiXCR, one entry per CDR3 protein. The data show over 650,000 distinct CDR3 sequences, around a sixth seen once. This chain uses TRBV15 with TRBJ2-7, with no clear D. The receptor was derived from a man in his fifties who received an inactivated influenza vaccine. This specimen consisted of PBMCs from blood, obtained more than 4 days after vaccination. The CDR3 reads CATSRDSRSEQYF. The CDR3 DNA reads TGTGCCACCAGCAGAGATAGTCGAAGCGAGCAGTACTTC.